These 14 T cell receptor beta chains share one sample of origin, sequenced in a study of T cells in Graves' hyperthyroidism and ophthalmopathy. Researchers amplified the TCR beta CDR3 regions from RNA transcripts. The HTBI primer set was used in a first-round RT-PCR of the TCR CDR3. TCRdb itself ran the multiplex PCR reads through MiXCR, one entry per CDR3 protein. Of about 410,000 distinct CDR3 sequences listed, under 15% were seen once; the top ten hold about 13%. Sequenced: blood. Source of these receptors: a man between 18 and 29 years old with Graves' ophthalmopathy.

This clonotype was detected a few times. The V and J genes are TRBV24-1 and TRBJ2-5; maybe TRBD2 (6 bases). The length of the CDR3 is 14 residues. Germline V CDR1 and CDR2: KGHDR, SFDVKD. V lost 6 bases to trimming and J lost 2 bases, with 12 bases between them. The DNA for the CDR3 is TGTGCCACCAGTATCGGGGGTCCACAAGAGACCCAGTACTTC. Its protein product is CATSIGGPQETQYF.

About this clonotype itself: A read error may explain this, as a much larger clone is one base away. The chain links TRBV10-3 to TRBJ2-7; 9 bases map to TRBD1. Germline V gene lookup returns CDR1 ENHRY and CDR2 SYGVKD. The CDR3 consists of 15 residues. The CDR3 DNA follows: TGTGCCATCAGTCCCGGACAGGGGAGCTCCTACGGGCAGTACTTC. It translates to CAISPGQGSSYGQYF.

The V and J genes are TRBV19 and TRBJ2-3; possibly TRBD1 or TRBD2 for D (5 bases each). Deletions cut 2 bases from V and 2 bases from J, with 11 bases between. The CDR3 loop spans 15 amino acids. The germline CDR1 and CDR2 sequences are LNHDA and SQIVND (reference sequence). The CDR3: CASSISLGVTDTQYF. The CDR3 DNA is TGTGCCAGTAGTATATCACTAGGGGTCACAGATACGCAGTATTTT. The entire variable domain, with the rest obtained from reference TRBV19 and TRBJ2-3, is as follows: DGGITQSPKYLFRKEGQNVTLSCEQNLNHDAMYWYRQDPGQGLRLIYYSQIVNDFQKGDIAEGYSVSREKKESFPLTVTSAQKNPTAFYLCASSISLGVTDTQYFGPGTRLTVL.

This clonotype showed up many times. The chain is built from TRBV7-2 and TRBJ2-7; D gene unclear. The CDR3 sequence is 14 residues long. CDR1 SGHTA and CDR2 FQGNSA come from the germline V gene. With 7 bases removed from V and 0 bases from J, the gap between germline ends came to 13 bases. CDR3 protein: CASTSYSTSYEQYF. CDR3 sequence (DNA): TGTGCCAGCACTAGTTACAGCACCTCCTACGAGCAGTACTTC.

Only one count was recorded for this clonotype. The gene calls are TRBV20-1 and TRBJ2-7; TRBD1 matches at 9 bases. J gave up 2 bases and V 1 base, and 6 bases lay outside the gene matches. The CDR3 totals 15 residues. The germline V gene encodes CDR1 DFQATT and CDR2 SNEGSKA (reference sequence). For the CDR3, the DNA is TGCAGTGCTAGAGGTCCAGGGACAGGGACCTACGAGCAGTACTTC. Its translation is CSARGPGTGTYEQYF.

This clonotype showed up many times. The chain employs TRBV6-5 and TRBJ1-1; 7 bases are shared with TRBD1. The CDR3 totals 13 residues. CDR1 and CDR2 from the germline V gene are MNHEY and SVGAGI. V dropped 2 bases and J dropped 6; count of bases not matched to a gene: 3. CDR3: CASSYNRGAEAFF. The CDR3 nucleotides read TGTGCCAGCAGTTACAACAGGGGCGCTGAAGCTTTCTTT.

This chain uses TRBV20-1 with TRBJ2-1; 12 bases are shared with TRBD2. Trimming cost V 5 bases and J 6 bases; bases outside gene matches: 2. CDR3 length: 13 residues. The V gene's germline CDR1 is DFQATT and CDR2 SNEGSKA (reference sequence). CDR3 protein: CSAPSGGANEQFF. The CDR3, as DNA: TGCAGTGCTCCTAGCGGGGGGGCCAATGAGCAGTTCTTC.

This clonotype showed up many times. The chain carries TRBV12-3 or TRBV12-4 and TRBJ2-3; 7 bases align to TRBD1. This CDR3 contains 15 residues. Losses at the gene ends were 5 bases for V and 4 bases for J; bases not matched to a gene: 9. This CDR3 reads CASSPTGSRADTQYF. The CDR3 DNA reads TGTGCCAGCAGTCCGACAGGGAGCCGTGCAGATACGCAGTATTTT.

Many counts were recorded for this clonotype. The DNA of the CDR3 is TGTGCCAGCAGCGACGGGACTAGCGGGCACGAGCAGTACTTC. Protein sequence: CASSDGTSGHEQYF. The V gene is TRBV9, the J gene TRBJ2-7; TRBD2 aligns across 12 bases. Germline trimming cut 3 bases from V and 5 bases from J; bases unmatched to any gene: 3. Germline V gene lookup returns CDR1 SGDLS and CDR2 YYNGEE. The CDR3 consists of 14 residues.

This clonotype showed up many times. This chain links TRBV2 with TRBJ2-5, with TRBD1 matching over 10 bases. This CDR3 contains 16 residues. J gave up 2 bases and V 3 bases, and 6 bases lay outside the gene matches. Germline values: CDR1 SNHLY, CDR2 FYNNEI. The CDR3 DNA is TGTGCCAGCAGTGATCAGGGACAGGGGATACAAGAGACCCAGTACTTC. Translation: CASSDQGQGIQETQYF.

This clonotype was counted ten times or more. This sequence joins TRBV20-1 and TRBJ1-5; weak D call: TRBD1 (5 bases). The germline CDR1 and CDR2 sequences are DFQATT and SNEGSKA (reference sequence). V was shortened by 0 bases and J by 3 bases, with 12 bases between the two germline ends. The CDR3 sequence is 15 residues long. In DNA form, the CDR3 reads TGCAGTGCTAGAGAGGGACGGGGCCACAATCAGCCCCAGCATTTT. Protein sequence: CSAREGRGHNQPQHF.

CDR3 residues: CASSPGQGDNEQYF. The DNA of the CDR3 is TGCGCCAGCAGCCCTGGACAGGGGGACAACGAGCAGTACTTC. The V gene is TRBV5-1, the J gene TRBJ2-7, with 10 bases identical to TRBD1. The CDR3 spans 14 residues. V was clipped by 4 bases and J by 5 bases; unmatched bases: 6. CDR1 and CDR2 (germline): SGHRS, YFSETQ. The full variable domain, completed using reference TRBV5-1 and TRBJ2-7, is KAGVTQTPRYLIKTRGQQVTLSCSPISGHRSVSWYQQTPGQGLQFLFEYFSETQRNKGNFPGRFSGRQFSNSRSEMNVSTLELGDSALYLCASSPGQGDNEQYFGPGTRLTVT.

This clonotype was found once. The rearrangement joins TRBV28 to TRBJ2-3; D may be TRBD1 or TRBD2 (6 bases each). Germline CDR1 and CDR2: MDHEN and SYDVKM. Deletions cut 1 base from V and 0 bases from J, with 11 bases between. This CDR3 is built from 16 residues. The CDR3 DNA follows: TGTGCCAGCAGTTTATACACAGGGACTAGCACAGATACGCAGTATTTT. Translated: CASSLYTGTSTDTQYF.

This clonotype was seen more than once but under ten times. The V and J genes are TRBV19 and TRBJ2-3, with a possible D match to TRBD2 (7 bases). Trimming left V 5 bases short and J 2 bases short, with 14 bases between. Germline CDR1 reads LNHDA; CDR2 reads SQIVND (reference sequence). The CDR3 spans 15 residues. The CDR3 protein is CASSHTGGATDTQYF. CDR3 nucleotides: TGTGCCAGTAGTCACACTGGGGGGGCCACAGATACGCAGTATTTT.